The 10 T cell receptor beta chains presented below share a single source sample, sequenced in a study of T cell repertoires in cytomegalovirus infection. Using its own MiXCR run on the reads, TCRdb lists one record per CDR3 protein. Among around 300,000 distinct CDR3 sequences listed, around 25% were seen once. Their antigens remain unidentified. The sample here was cultured PBMCs, taken from culture after CMV antigen stimulation. The receptors shown here come from a human donor in good health (CMV status not recorded). Some clones in this sample may be carry-over from other donors' samples.

This chain uses TRBV6-8 with TRBJ1-1, with 8 bases fitting TRBD1. The CDR3 is made up of 13 amino acids. Germline CDR1 MNHGY, CDR2 SAAAGT. The trim removed 5 bases at V and 5 bases at J, leaving 4 bases unmatched. The CDR3 DNA sequence: TGTGCCAGCAGTAACGACAGGGGAACTGAAGCTTTCTTT. It encodes CASSNDRGTEAFF.

This clonotype appeared a single time. This chain joins TRBV11-1 and TRBJ2-3, with 7 bases fitting TRBD1. Germline lookup yields CDR1 SGHAT and CDR2 FQDESV (reference sequence). The CDR3 is 15 amino acids. The ends lost 2 bases at V and 4 bases at J; junction bases unmatched: 6. Written as DNA, the CDR3 is TGTGCCAGCAGCTTACTAGGGGGCGGTGCAGATACGCAGTATTTT. Amino acids: CASSLLGGGADTQYF.

The chain recombines TRBV19 with TRBJ1-5, with no clear D. Germline CDR1 LNHDA, CDR2 SQIVND (reference sequence). Trimming removed 10 bases from V and 0 bases from J, with 16 bases in between. The CDR3 covers 15 residues. The CDR3 region is CATGRPPDSNQPQHF. DNA of the CDR3: TGTGCCACCGGCAGACCCCCTGATAGCAATCAGCCCCAGCATTTT.

CDR3 nucleotide sequence: TGTGCCAGCAGTTTTGCGGACAGGTGGGGCACTGAAGCTTTCTTT. This codes for CASSFADRWGTEAFF. The chain employs TRBV28 and TRBJ1-1; 7 bases line up with TRBD1. Germline assignment: CDR1 MDHEN and CDR2 SYDVKM. With 3 bases clipped from V and 4 bases from J, the junction kept 8 bases outside the gene matches. This CDR3 region has 15 residues.

The chain combines TRBV7-2 with TRBJ2-7; D gene unclear. V was cut by 5 bases and J by 8 bases, with 13 bases left in between. CDR3 length: 12 residues. Germline V CDR1 and CDR2: SGHTA, FQGNSA. CDR3: CASSGPNRKQYF. The CDR3 DNA reads TGTGCCAGCAGCGGCCCGAATAGGAAGCAGTACTTC.

This chain connects TRBV4-3 to TRBJ2-5; possible D gene TRBD1, 6 bases. Looked up from germline, CDR1 is LGHNA and CDR2 is YSLEER. The CDR3 is 15 residues long. Trimming took 1 base from V and 1 from J, leaving 10 bases between them. The CDR3 DNA reads TGCGCCAGCAGCCAAGGGATGGGGGCCCAAGAGACCCAGTACTTC. Amino acid sequence: CASSQGMGAQETQYF.

J is TRBJ2-3 and V is TRBV12-3 or TRBV12-4; D not resolved. With 7 bases removed from V and 1 base from J, the gap between germline ends came to 9 bases. The CDR3 has 13 amino acids. CDR3 sequence: CASKVSRTDTQYF. As DNA, the CDR3 is TGTGCCAGCAAAGTATCCCGCACAGATACGCAGTATTTT.

This clonotype was seen repeatedly, ten times or more. The chain carries TRBV7-2 and TRBJ1-2; D gene uncertain. Germline CDR1 and CDR2: SGHTA and FQGNSA. V dropped 4 bases and J dropped 4 bases, with 10 bases sitting between them. This CDR3 is 13 amino acids long. This CDR3 reads CASSSGDLYGYTF. The DNA for the CDR3 is TGTGCCAGCAGCTCAGGCGATCTCTATGGCTACACCTTC.

This clonotype has only one observation. A clone one base away is much larger, so this may be a read error. This chain joins TRBV7-2 and TRBJ1-6; unclear D gene. This CDR3 has 15 residues. Looked up from germline, CDR1 is SGHTA and CDR2 is FQGNSA. Trimming removed 5 bases from V and 7 bases from J, with 15 bases in between. CDR3 DNA sequence: TGTGCCAGCAGCGCTACCCACGGCGGGAATTCACCCCTCCACTTT. This translates into CASSATHGGNSPLHF.

About this clonotype: The junction differs from germline at one of its ends, possibly a read error. Here the CDR3 reads CASSWGGYLSF. CDR3 coding DNA: TGTGCCAGCAGCTGGGGGGGGTACTTGAGCTTC. The rearrangement joins TRBV11-2 to TRBJ2-5; TRBD2 matches 7 bases. The CDR3 spans 11 residues. Germline loops: CDR1 SGHAT, CDR2 FQNNGV.